The rows below give T cell receptor beta chains drawn from one sample of a study of cytomegalovirus exposure and HLA in healthy donors. TCRdb keeps only in-frame clones here, not all; method: immunoSEQ multiplex PCR. This table lists 180,000 or so clones. Sequenced input: PBMCs. The receptors shown here come from a boy aged 10-17 years in good health and CMV-seronegative. Both conserved end residues are part of each CDR3. A D gene is named only where the DNA matches it firmly.

j_call d_call v_call cdr3_aa cdr3_nt
TRBJ1-6 - TRBV6-6 CASSYGQSYNSPLHF TGTGCCAGCAGTTACGGGCAGTCCTATAATTCACCCCTCCACTTT
TRBJ2-2 - TRBV5-8 CASSFSGYTGELFF TGTGCCAGCAGCTTTTCAGGGTACACCGGGGAGCTGTTTTTT
TRBJ2-5 - TRBV19 CASSVTTQETQYF TGTGCCAGTAGTGTGACTACCCAAGAGACCCAGTACTTC
TRBJ2-3 - TRBV7-9 CASSLDGGHDTQYF TGTGCCAGCAGCTTAGACGGCGGACACGATACGCAGTATTTT
TRBJ2-3 - TRBV6-4 CASSEGRATGTQYF TGTGCCAGCAGTGAGGGCAGGGCCACAGGTACGCAGTATTTT
TRBJ2-2 - TRBV11-3 CASGLANTGELFF TGTGCCAGCGGCCTTGCGAACACCGGGGAGCTGTTTTTT
TRBJ1-1 - TRBV7-2 CASSRYGEADTEAFF TGTGCCAGCAGCCGGTATGGGGAGGCAGACACTGAAGCTTTCTTT
TRBJ2-2 TRBD2 TRBV30 CAWSVAGTGELFF TGTGCCTGGAGTGTAGCGGGAACCGGGGAGCTGTTTTTT
TRBJ2-2 - TRBV19 CASRRDDTNTGELFF TGTGCCAGTCGGCGGGACGACACGAACACCGGGGAGCTGTTTTTT
TRBJ1-2 TRBD1 TRBV7-6 CASSPDRVGYTF TGTGCCAGCAGCCCAGACAGGGTTGGCTACACCTTC
TRBJ1-2 TRBD1 TRBV19 CVDRDLYGYTF TGTGTAGACAGGGATCTCTATGGCTACACCTTC
TRBJ1-1 - TRBV5-4 CASMGTRRTEAFF TGTGCCAGCATGGGGACAAGGCGTACTGAAGCTTTCTTT
TRBJ1-1 TRBD1 TRBV2 CASMGTENTEAFF TGTGCCAGCATGGGGACAGAGAACACTGAAGCTTTCTTT
TRBJ2-5 TRBD2 TRBV6-5 CASSSGLAGGGETQYF TGTGCCAGCAGTTCCGGACTAGCGGGGGGGGGAGAGACCCAGTACTTC
TRBJ2-7 - TRBV5-8 CASSFHTLQLESYEQYF TGTGCCAGCAGCTTCCATACCCTACAGTTAGAGTCCTACGAGCAGTACTTC
TRBJ1-4 TRBD1 TRBV7-9 CASSLRQGFIGEKLFF TGTGCCAGCAGCTTAAGACAGGGCTTTATCGGTGAAAAACTGTTTTTT
TRBJ2-5 TRBD2 TRBV4-1 CASSQEGTSGQETQYF TGCGCCAGCAGCCAGGAAGGGACTAGCGGCCAAGAGACCCAGTACTTC
TRBJ2-3 TRBD2 TRBV15 CATSRDGAGGGYTQYF TGTGCCACCAGCAGAGATGGAGCGGGGGGTGGATATACGCAGTATTTT
TRBJ1-1 - TRBV6-6 CASTETNSRSTEAFF TGTGCCAGCACCGAGACGAATTCTCGGAGCACTGAAGCTTTCTTT
TRBJ1-2 TRBD1 TRBV29-1 CSVGGQGIHTF TGCAGCGTTGGGGGACAGGGGATCCACACCTTC
TRBJ2-1 - TRBV6-5 CASSLDYQRHNEQFF TGTGCCAGCAGTCTAGACTATCAGCGACACAATGAGCAGTTCTTC
TRBJ1-1 TRBD1 TRBV4-1 CASSLGGGQGVLNTEAFF TGCGCCAGCAGCCTTGGGGGGGGACAGGGGGTGCTGAACACTGAAGCTTTCTTT
TRBJ2-2 - TRBV6-1 CASILQGTGELFF TGTGCCAGCATCTTACAGGGCACCGGGGAGCTGTTTTTT
TRBJ2-1 - TRBV5-1 CATRSQSDGNEQFF TGCGCCACCCGCTCCCAATCAGATGGCAATGAGCAGTTCTTC
TRBJ2-7 TRBD2 TRBV4-2 CASSLGTSGGYEQYF TGTGCCAGCAGCCTCGGGACTAGCGGGGGTTACGAGCAGTACTTC
TRBJ1-4 - TRBV6-7 CASSSPRNEKLFF TGTGCCAGCAGTTCCCCACGGAATGAAAAACTGTTTTTT
TRBJ1-5 - TRBV30 CAWSLYLRGGQPQHF TGTGCCTGGAGTCTCTACCTCAGGGGTGGTCAGCCCCAGCATTTT
TRBJ1-2 TRBD1 TRBV5-1 CASSLVSGQGVNYGYTF TGCGCCAGCAGCTTGGTTTCGGGACAGGGGGTAAACTATGGCTACACCTTC
TRBJ2-7 TRBD1 TRBV27 CASSLLPQGPYEQYF TGTGCCAGCAGTTTACTACCACAGGGGCCCTACGAGCAGTACTTC
TRBJ2-3 TRBD2 TRBV13 CASRPSRGADTQYF TGTGCCAGCAGACCAAGTCGGGGGGCAGATACGCAGTATTTT
TRBJ1-6 - TRBV28 CASNPAGSGSYNSPLHF TGTGCCAGCAACCCAGCAGGGTCGGGCTCCTATAATTCACCCCTCCACTTT
TRBJ2-3 TRBD2 TRBV29-1 CSVVGDPTSAWLVSAQYF TGCAGCGTTGTGGGGGACCCTACTAGCGCCTGGCTAGTGAGTGCGCAGTATTTT
TRBJ2-3 TRBD1 TRBV7-2 CASSFEGAHRDTQYF TGTGCCAGCAGTTTTGAGGGGGCGCATAGAGATACGCAGTATTTT
TRBJ1-1 - TRBV5-4 CASSQTHAGGPTEAFF TGTGCCAGCAGCCAGACCCATGCGGGAGGGCCCACTGAAGCTTTCTTT
TRBJ1-1 TRBD1 TRBV30 CAWSHPGTGASSTEAFF TGTGCCTGGAGCCACCCCGGGACAGGGGCCTCGAGTACTGAAGCTTTCTTT
TRBJ2-1 TRBD1 TRBV2 CASKRLIRGHNEQFF TGTGCCAGCAAGCGACTAATAAGGGGGCACAATGAGCAGTTCTTC
TRBJ1-1 - TRBV5-1 CASSFFTYNTEAFF TGCGCCAGCAGCTTCTTCACATATAACACTGAAGCTTTCTTT
TRBJ1-2 - TRBV5-1 CASSFIGRDYSYTF TGCGCCAGCAGCTTTATCGGCAGGGACTATAGCTACACCTTC
TRBJ2-7 - TRBV15 CATSREKGISYEQYF TGTGCCACCAGCAGAGAAAAGGGGATCTCCTACGAGCAGTACTTC
TRBJ1-6 TRBD1 TRBV2 CASSETGKSPLHF TGTGCCAGCAGTGAGACAGGGAAATCACCCCTCCACTTT